The sequence of this TCR beta chain was determined in a study of T cell clonotyping in hematopoietic cell transplantation. About the research overall: Recipient samples before transplant were obtained post-cytoreduction. Notes on the study in general: Broader posttransplant TCR repertoire diversity was predicted by graft donor and pretransplant recipient Inverse Simpson Index values. At the given depth, recipient repertoires were over 97% de novo clonotypes.

As for time point: recipient sample about 28 days before transplant, after cytoreduction. Recipient blood drawn about 28 days pretransplant and days 30, 100, 180 after. On this clone: Antigen unknown.

CDR3 size: 14 residues. CDR1 and CDR2 (germline): LNHDA, SQIVND (reference sequence). Germline trimming cut 5 bases from V and 1 base from J; bases unmatched to any gene: 3. The protocol was immunoSEQ multiplex PCR, while the TCRdb copy is restricted to in-frame clones and leaves out a portion. The sample has 25,000 to 30,000 clones, 93% seen once; the top ten hold around 2%. This TCR was recovered from a man in his fifties or sixties with acute myeloid leukemia. Some clones in this sample may be carry-over from other donors' samples. Sequencing was performed on peripheral blood mononuclear cells, taken before stem cell transplant. This chain links TRBV19 with TRBJ2-5; 8 bases fit TRBD1. The CDR3 DNA is TGTGCCAGTAGTCTGGGACAGGCCCAAGAGACCCAGTACTTC. It encodes CASSLGQAQETQYF.